Presented here are 24 T cell receptor beta chains from one specimen sequenced in a study of T cell repertoires in cytomegalovirus infection. One entry per CDR3 protein, called by TCRdb with MiXCR from the reads. The table has 800,000 to 950,000 distinct CDR3 sequences, approximately 29% seen once. For these TCRs, the target antigens are not known. The sample in question was cultured CD8+ T cells from PBMCs, obtained from culture after CMV antigen stimulation. The receptors stem from a human donor in good health (CMV status not recorded). Some clones in this sample may be carry-over from other donors' samples.

The table lists this clonotype with many counts. This rearrangement joins TRBV6-1 to TRBJ2-3, with D perhaps matching TRBD2 (7 bases). The CDR3 is made up of 13 amino acids. Germline V gene lookup returns CDR1 MNHNS and CDR2 SASEGT. The ends were cut back, 7 bases at V and 2 bases at J, with 10 bases in the middle. CDR3 in DNA: TGTGCCAGCACGGGGGGCTCCACAGATACGCAGTATTTT. This encodes CASTGGSTDTQYF.

Concerning this clonotype itself: One junction end disagrees with the germline gene, perhaps due to a read error. In DNA form, the CDR3 reads TGTGCCAGCACCTTAATCCACGGACAGGGAGCTTTGGAGACCCAGTACTTC. Its protein is CASTLIHGQGALETQYF. The rearrangement uses TRBV7-6 and TRBJ2-5, with TRBD1 matching 8 bases. The CDR3 spans 17 residues. CDR1 is SGHVS, CDR2 FNYEAQ, per germline.

This clonotype appeared many times. The chain joins TRBV7-9 to TRBJ1-4, with D possibly being TRBD1 (5 bases). Germline assignment: CDR1 SEHNR and CDR2 FQNEAQ (reference sequence). This CDR3 is built from 13 residues. V was pared by 5 bases and J by 6 bases, with 10 bases between. CDR3 nucleotides: TGTGCCAGCAGCGGGACGTTGTATGAAAAACTGTTTTTT. Amino acid sequence: CASSGTLYEKLFF. The entire variable domain, with the rest obtained from reference TRBV7-9 and TRBJ1-4, is as follows: DTGVSQNPRHKITKRGQNVTFRCDPISEHNRLYWYRQTLGQGPEFLTYFQNEAQLEKSRLLSDRFSAERPKGSFSTLEIQRTEQGDSAMYLCASSGTLYEKLFFGSGTQLSVL.

The rearrangement links TRBV2 to TRBJ1-4; possible D gene TRBD1, 5 bases. Germline V gene sequence: CDR1 SNHLY, CDR2 FYNNEI. This CDR3 has 13 residues. The V gene lost 2 bases and the J gene lost 8 bases, with 9 bases spanning the gap. The CDR3 is CASSERGSEKLFF. The DNA of the CDR3 is TGTGCCAGCAGTGAAAGGGGCTCGGAAAAACTGTTTTTT.

The chain recombines TRBV7-9 with TRBJ2-7; TRBD1 might be the D (5 bases). The V end was cut by 0 bases, the J end by 4 bases, with 7 bases between. This CDR3 spans 13 amino acids. Per the germline V gene, CDR1 is SEHNR and CDR2 is FQNEAQ (reference sequence). The CDR3 DNA sequence: TGTGCCAGCAGCTTAGCGGACACTTACGAGCAGTACGTC. Residues: CASSLADTYEQYV.

With regard to this clonotype: The junction departs from germline at one end; a sequencing error may be responsible. The V call is TRBV7-7, the J call TRBJ1-1; D remains ambiguous. The CDR3 is 12 amino acids. Germline V gene lookup returns CDR1 SSHAT and CDR2 FNYEAQ (reference sequence). For the CDR3, the DNA is TGTGCTAGCAGCCCACTACCGATTGAAGCTTTCTTT. This translates into CASSPLPIEAFF.

The chain is built from TRBV6-2 or TRBV6-3 and TRBJ2-5; 12 positions agree with TRBD2. The CDR3 covers 15 residues. J was trimmed by 7 bases and V by 8 bases; bases with no gene match: 11. From germline, CDR1 is MNHEY and CDR2 SVGEGT. CDR3 sequence reads: CASGGLAGSFATQYF. The CDR3 DNA reads TGTGCCAGCGGAGGACTAGCGGGGTCCTTTGCGACCCAGTACTTC.

The rearrangement links TRBV10-3 to TRBJ1-5; D is perhaps TRBD1 (6 bases). This CDR3 has 15 amino acids. Between the trimmed V and J ends, which lost 1 base and 5 bases, there was a span of 12 bases. Germline V gives CDR1 ENHRY, CDR2 SYGVKD. The CDR3 spells CAISEYGGADQPQHF. As DNA, the CDR3 is TGTGCCATCAGTGAGTATGGGGGGGCGGATCAGCCCCAGCATTTT.

J is TRBJ1-1 and V is TRBV19; D is uncertain. In germline, CDR1 is LNHDA, CDR2 SQIVND (reference sequence). The CDR3 loop spans 15 amino acids. With 9 bases removed from V and 7 bases from J, the gap between germline ends came to 24 bases. The CDR3 loop reads CARSAWEGVWSEAFF. The DNA of the CDR3 is TGTGCCAGAAGCGCCTGGGAGGGAGTATGGAGTGAAGCTTTCTTT.

This chain joins TRBV15 and TRBJ1-6; D not resolved. Germline V gives CDR1 LNHNV, CDR2 YYDKDF (reference sequence). The V gene lost 7 bases and the J gene lost 0 bases, with 13 bases spanning the gap. The CDR3 is 16 amino acids. CDR3 sequence reads: CATNDGIGSYNSPLHF. For the CDR3, the DNA is TGTGCCACCAATGATGGGATCGGCTCCTATAATTCACCCCTCCACTTT.

This clonotype occurred many times. CDR3: CASSLVGKKMNTEAFF. The CDR3 region has the DNA TGTGCCAGCAGCTTAGTGGGGAAGAAAATGAACACTGAAGCTTTCTTT. V gene TRBV7-2 combines with J gene TRBJ1-1; D is undetermined. The CDR3 is made up of 16 amino acids. The V and J ends lost 1 base and 0 bases respectively, with 12 bases between them. Per germline, CDR1 SGHTA and CDR2 FQGNSA. The whole variable domain, filled in from reference TRBV7-2 and TRBJ1-1, reads GAGVSQSPSNKVTEKGKDVELRCDPISGHTALYWYRQSLGQGLEFLIYFQGNSAPDKSGLPSDRFSAERTGGSVSTLTIQRTQQEDSAVYLCASSLVGKKMNTEAFFGQGTRLTVV.

This clonotype was seen repeatedly, ten times or more. This chain connects TRBV7-2 to TRBJ1-5; D unresolved. Trimming took off 5 bases at V and 2 bases at J, with 7 bases between the two ends. The CDR3 has 13 residues. Germline assignment: CDR1 SGHTA and CDR2 FQGNSA. The CDR3 protein is CASSQRGNQPQHF. CDR3 bases: TGTGCCAGCAGCCAACGGGGCAATCAGCCCCAGCATTTT.

The chain uses TRBV15 and TRBJ2-5; maybe TRBD2 (6 bases). The length of the CDR3 is 16 residues. CDR1 and CDR2 (germline): LNHNV, YYDKDF (reference sequence). V was pared by 5 bases and J by 1 base, with 17 bases between. Here the CDR3 DNA reads TGTGCCACCAGCGCCCGAGGGCGGGGCCGCCAAGAGACCCAGTACTTC. Its protein product is CATSARGRGRQETQYF. The variable domain in full, with the rest retrieved from reference TRBV15 and TRBJ2-5, is DAMVIQNPRYQVTQFGKPVTLSCSQTLNHNVMYWYQQKSSQAPKLLFHYYDKDFNNEADTPDNFQSRRPNTSFCFLDIRSPGLGDTAMYLCATSARGRGRQETQYFGPGTRLLVL.

The chain is built from TRBV29-1 and TRBJ2-5; the match to TRBD2 covers 13 bases. V gave up 7 bases and J gave up 9 bases; unmatched junction bases: 17. The CDR3 runs 16 residues. Germline CDR1 SQVTM, CDR2 ANQGSEA. CDR3: CSGELAGGQPRGAQYF. CDR3 sequence (DNA): TGCAGCGGAGAACTAGCGGGGGGGCAGCCTCGGGGGGCCCAGTACTTC.

J is TRBJ2-1 and V is TRBV27; 12 bases match TRBD2. The CDR3 has 16 residues. The V segment lost 6 bases and the J segment 8 bases; nucleotides outside the gene matches: 11. Germline V gene data show CDR1 as MNHEY and CDR2 as SMNVEV (reference sequence). This CDR3 reads CASSRTPSGGADEQFF. DNA of the CDR3: TGTGCCAGCAGCCGGACCCCTAGCGGGGGGGCCGATGAGCAGTTCTTC.

There are a few counts of this clonotype. The chain combines TRBV12-3 or TRBV12-4 with TRBJ2-5, with TRBD2 matching over 9 bases. The ends lost 3 bases at V and 3 bases at J; junction bases unmatched: 8. CDR3 length: 16 amino acids. The CDR3 loop is CASSFRAGGPEETQYF. The CDR3 nucleotides are TGTGCCAGCAGTTTTCGGGCGGGGGGGCCGGAAGAGACCCAGTACTTC.

This clonotype was counted at least ten times. The chain combines TRBV7-2 with TRBJ2-5, with 12 bases identical to TRBD2. Trimming took 8 bases from V and 4 from J; bases not matched to a gene: 8. The CDR3 has 15 amino acids. CDR1 is SGHTA, CDR2 FQGNSA, per germline. The CDR3 loop is CASALLAGGTETQYF. The DNA for the CDR3 is TGTGCCAGCGCCTTGCTAGCGGGGGGGACAGAGACCCAGTACTTC. Filled out from reference TRBV7-2 and TRBJ2-5, the complete variable domain reads GAGVSQSPSNKVTEKGKDVELRCDPISGHTALYWYRQSLGQGLEFLIYFQGNSAPDKSGLPSDRFSAERTGGSVSTLTIQRTQQEDSAVYLCASALLAGGTETQYFGPGTRLLVL.

The chain has TRBV23-1 and TRBJ2-3; the D is unclear. TRBV23-1 falls under the ORF class, with uncertain function. V lost 0 bases to trimming and J lost 3 bases, with 16 bases between them. This CDR3 contains 17 residues. As DNA, the CDR3 is TGCGCCAGCAGTCAATCGCGAGGTCGTAGGAGTACAGATACGCAGTATTTT. Translated: CASSQSRGRRSTDTQYF.

The chain uses TRBV4-1 and TRBJ2-1; the match to TRBD2 covers 12 bases. The ends lost 5 bases at V and 0 bases at J; junction bases unmatched: 5. This CDR3 has 17 residues. The germline CDR1 and CDR2 sequences are MGHRA and YSYEKL. The CDR3 nucleotides are TGCGCCAGCAGCGCAACTAGCGGGGGGACCTCCTACAATGAGCAGTTCTTC. Its protein product is CASSATSGGTSYNEQFF.

A few counts support this clonotype. This chain links TRBV10-2 with TRBJ1-4, with D possibly matching TRBD1 (6 bases). The CDR3 is 15 residues long. Trimming cost V 2 bases and J 6 bases, with 13 bases left between them. The germline V gene encodes CDR1 WSHSY and CDR2 SAAADI. CDR3 protein: CASSESGGDYEKLFF. CDR3 DNA: TGCGCCAGCAGTGAGAGCGGGGGCGACTATGAAAAACTGTTTTTT.

This clonotype was seen a handful of times. In nucleotides, the CDR3 is TGTGCCAGCAGCTTAGGAAGGGGTATCAACACTGAAGCTTTCTTT. Translating it yields CASSLGRGINTEAFF. The chain is built from TRBV7-6 and TRBJ1-1, with D possibly being TRBD1 (5 bases). CDR3 length: 15 residues. Germline values: CDR1 SGHVS, CDR2 FNYEAQ. Trimming shortened V by 1 base and J by 2 bases, and 11 bases separated the two germline ends.

This clonotype was detected only a few times. V and J are TRBV4-1 and TRBJ1-4; D is undetermined. This CDR3 region has 16 residues. Germline lookup yields CDR1 MGHRA and CDR2 YSYEKL. The germline V and J ends were trimmed by 2 bases and 0 bases, with 10 bases remaining between them. The CDR3 sequence: CASSQRTDSTNEKLFF. CDR3 bases: TGCGCCAGCAGCCAAAGGACGGACTCAACTAATGAAAAACTGTTTTTT.

The rearrangement joins TRBV7-6 to TRBJ1-5; D is perhaps TRBD1 (5 bases). Germline assignment: CDR1 SGHVS and CDR2 FNYEAQ. Trimming removed 3 bases at V and 6 bases at J, with 12 bases between. This CDR3 comprises 14 residues. The DNA of the CDR3 is TGTGCCAGCAGCTTTGGCGAGGGACGTCAGCCCCAGCATTTT. Translation: CASSFGEGRQPQHF.

The chain joins TRBV7-8 to TRBJ2-5; D is possibly TRBD1 or TRBD2 (5 bases each). V was clipped by 1 base and J by 0 bases, with 12 bases between them. The CDR3 runs 16 residues. Germline CDR1 reads SGHVS; CDR2 reads FQNEAQ. The CDR3, as DNA: TGTGCCAGCAGCTTAGGGATGTTGGGGGACCAAGAGACCCAGTACTTC. This encodes CASSLGMLGDQETQYF.